What follows are 30 T cell receptor beta chains derived from one specimen sequenced in a study of shared clonotypes between healthy human individuals. Assay used: immunoSEQ multiplex PCR; TCRdb lists only in-frame clones, some missing. The table includes more than 2,000,000 clones, just over 90% detected once. Source material: naive CD4+ T cells sorted from blood. Stated subset: CD45RA+ positively selected. Receptor source: a man aged 18 to 30 in good health.

This chain uses TRBV4-3 with TRBJ1-6; D remains unclear. Germline V gene sequence: CDR1 LGHNA, CDR2 YSLEER. V dropped 0 bases and J dropped 14 bases, with 11 bases sitting between them. This CDR3 comprises 13 residues. The chain's CDR3 is CASSQELGSALHF. The CDR3 nucleotides read TGCGCCAGCAGCCAAGAATTGGGTTCGGCCCTCCACTTT.

The V call is TRBV5-6, the J call TRBJ2-7; D might be TRBD1 (5 bases). This CDR3 contains 15 residues. V lost 0 bases, J lost 2 bases, and 12 bases lay in between. Germline V CDR1 and CDR2: SGHDT, YYEEEE. The CDR3 reads CASSLAPRGTYEQYF. CDR3 bases: TGTGCCAGCAGCTTGGCCCCAAGGGGAACCTACGAGCAGTACTTC.

As for this clone: Other DNA sequences from this sample encode an identical CDR3 as well. The chain recombines TRBV11-2 with TRBJ2-3; 9 bases are shared with TRBD2. The CDR3 has 15 amino acids. J lost 1 base, V lost 1 base, and 0 bases had no gene match. Germline values: CDR1 SGHAT, CDR2 FQNNGV. CDR3 region: CASSLGTSGTDTQYF. Written as DNA, the CDR3 is TGTGCCAGCAGCTTAGGGACTAGCGGCACAGATACGCAGTATTTT.

For this clone: Other DNA sequences in the same sample also yield this CDR3. The chain carries TRBV30 and TRBJ2-5; D is perhaps TRBD2 (5 bases). The CDR3 extends over 14 amino acids. V was shortened by 2 bases and J by 5 bases, with 15 bases between the two germline ends. The germline gives CDR1 GTSNPN, CDR2 SVGIG (reference sequence). The DNA for the CDR3 is TGTGCCTGGAGTACCGGAGGCCCGGGGGAGACCCAGTACTTC. It specifies CAWSTGGPGETQYF.

The gene calls are TRBV6-5 and TRBJ1-2, with TRBD1 matching over 9 bases. V gave up 6 bases and J gave up 6 bases; unmatched junction bases: 8. The CDR3 covers 14 residues. The germline V gene has CDR1 MNHEY and CDR2 SVGAGI. The CDR3 spells CASRPGTGKDGYTF. For the CDR3, the DNA is TGTGCCAGCAGACCGGGGACAGGGAAGGATGGCTACACCTTC.

V usage is TRBV5-4 and J usage is TRBJ2-7; D might be TRBD1 (5 bases). Per germline, CDR1 SGHNT and CDR2 YYREEE (reference sequence). The CDR3 sequence is 13 residues long. The V end was cut by 1 base, the J end by 3 bases, with 8 bases between. Written as DNA, the CDR3 is TGTGCCAGCAGCTTGATCCAGGGCTACGAGCAGTACTTC. This gives the protein CASSLIQGYEQYF.

The chain couples TRBV28 to TRBJ1-5, with D unresolved. Trimming removed 6 bases at V and 2 bases at J, with 11 bases between. Germline CDR1 reads MDHEN; CDR2 reads SYDVKM. CDR3 length: 14 amino acids. The CDR3 nucleotides read TGTGCCAGCAGACCCGGTTGGCGCAATCAGCCCCAGCATTTT. Amino acid sequence: CASRPGWRNQPQHF.

A few counts support this clone. The V gene is TRBV7-9, the J gene TRBJ1-1; no clear D gene. The CDR3 contains 10 residues. The V and J ends lost 7 bases and 4 bases respectively, with 4 bases between them. The V gene's germline CDR1 is SEHNR and CDR2 FQNEAQ (reference sequence). In DNA, the CDR3 is TGTGCCAGCAAGGGCACTGAAGCTTTCTTT. Protein sequence: CASKGTEAFF.

Concerning this clone: Other DNA sequences from this sample encode an identical CDR3 as well. The gene calls are TRBV18 and TRBJ1-1; D not resolved. Trimming stripped 0 bases from V and 5 bases from J, with 7 bases between. The CDR3 extends over 13 amino acids. Germline CDR1 and CDR2: KGHSH and LQKENI. The CDR3 spells CASSPPVGTEAFF. In nucleotides, the CDR3 is TGTGCCAGCTCACCACCCGTTGGGACTGAAGCTTTCTTT.

The chain links TRBV28 to TRBJ1-4; D is perhaps TRBD1 (6 bases). V shed 5 bases and J shed 4 bases, with 11 bases lying between them. Germline CDR1 is MDHEN and CDR2 is SYDVKM. The CDR3 is 14 amino acids. The CDR3 region has the DNA TGTGCCAGCAGTCGGACAGACTTTAATGAAAAACTGTTTTTT. Translating it yields CASSRTDFNEKLFF.

The chain recombines TRBV5-1 with TRBJ2-1; D may match TRBD1 or TRBD2 (5 bases each). Germline CDR1 is SGHRS and CDR2 is YFSETQ. This CDR3 has 16 amino acids. V lost 5 bases and J lost 5, with 20 bases in between. The CDR3 sequence: CASRDPRGDPHNEQFF. Written as DNA, the CDR3 is TGCGCCAGCAGAGATCCCCGAGGGGATCCCCACAATGAGCAGTTCTTC.

This clone was observed a handful of times. The genes are TRBV9 and TRBJ1-2; unclear D gene. The CDR3 has 13 residues. With 2 bases removed from V and 7 bases from J, the gap between germline ends came to 12 bases. Germline V gives CDR1 SGDLS, CDR2 YYNGEE. In DNA form, the CDR3 reads TGTGCCAGCAGCGTGGGAGAAGTCTCTGGCTACACCTTC. Amino acids: CASSVGEVSGYTF.

This rearrangement joins TRBV18 to TRBJ2-3, with no clear D. This CDR3 has 13 amino acids. The V gene's germline CDR1 is KGHSH and CDR2 LQKENI. V was pared by 2 bases and J by 6 bases, with 9 bases between. The CDR3 here is CASSPFLRDTQYF. CDR3 in DNA: TGTGCCAGCTCACCATTCTTAAGGGATACGCAGTATTTT.

The chain combines TRBV2 with TRBJ2-1, with 11 bases fitting TRBD2. Germline loops: CDR1 SNHLY, CDR2 FYNNEI. The trim removed 6 bases at V and 8 bases at J, leaving 6 bases unmatched. This CDR3 is 14 amino acids long. The chain's CDR3 is CASSTSGSSHEQFF. CDR3 bases: TGTGCCAGCAGCACTAGCGGGAGTAGCCATGAGCAGTTCTTC. The full variable domain, in which reference TRBV2 and TRBJ2-1 provide the parts outside the CDR3, is EPEVTQTPSHQVTQMGQEVILRCVPISNHLYFYWYRQILGQKVEFLVSFYNNEISEKSEIFDDQFSVERPDGSNFTLKIRSTKLEDSAMYFCASSTSGSSHEQFFGPGTRLTVL.

About this clone: The identical CDR3 is also encoded by other nucleotide sequences in the sample. The V call is TRBV18, the J call TRBJ1-5; possibly TRBD1 for D (5 bases). This CDR3 has 13 amino acids. The V gene lost 4 bases and the J gene lost 4 bases, with 8 bases spanning the gap. CDR1 and CDR2 (germline): KGHSH, LQKENI. CDR3 loop: CASSREGNQPQHF. CDR3 nucleotides: TGTGCCAGCTCACGGGAGGGGAATCAGCCCCAGCATTTT. The full variable domain, rest sourced from reference TRBV18 and TRBJ1-5, is NAGVMQNPRHLVRRRGQEARLRCSPMKGHSHVYWYRQLPEEGLKFMVYLQKENIIDESGMPKERFSAEFPKEGPSILRIQQVVRGDSAAYFCASSREGNQPQHFGDGTRLSIL.

The rearrangement uses TRBV28 and TRBJ1-1, with 7 bases lining up with TRBD1. J lost 4 bases, V lost 6 bases, and 8 bases had no gene match. The CDR3 is 14 amino acids. Germline V gene data show CDR1 as MDHEN and CDR2 as SYDVKM. CDR3 protein: CASRPGQRITEAFF. For the CDR3, the DNA is TGTGCCAGCAGACCGGGACAGCGAATCACTGAAGCTTTCTTT.

The genes are TRBV11-2 and TRBJ2-1; D might be TRBD2 (6 bases). This CDR3 spans 18 amino acids. Germline CDR1 reads SGHAT; CDR2 reads FQNNGV. V was pared by 4 bases and J by 4 bases, with 23 bases between. The DNA for the CDR3 is TGTGCCAGCAGCTCTTTGGGACTTACACCAACGGGATACAATGAGCAGTTCTTC. Protein sequence: CASSSLGLTPTGYNEQFF.

The chain couples TRBV4-3 to TRBJ1-3; the D is unclear. V was clipped by 1 base and J by 4 bases, with 8 bases between them. Germline V gene data show CDR1 as LGHNA and CDR2 as YSLEER. CDR3 length equals 14 residues. The chain's CDR3 is CASSQVAVGNTIYF. The CDR3 bases are TGCGCCAGCAGCCAAGTAGCTGTGGGAAACACCATATATTTT.

About this clone: Other DNA sequences in the sample encode the same CDR3. The chain couples TRBV5-1 to TRBJ1-6, with 10 nucleotides matching TRBD1. The junction had 4 bases not matched to a gene; V was cut back by 0 bases and J by 10 bases. Germline V CDR1 and CDR2: SGHRS, YFSETQ. This CDR3 has 15 residues. CDR3 DNA sequence: TGCGCCAGCAGCTTGGCTGGGACAGGGGACTCACCCCTCCACTTT. This sequence encodes CASSLAGTGDSPLHF.

The rearrangement uses TRBV2 and TRBJ1-6; D unresolved. Germline values: CDR1 SNHLY, CDR2 FYNNEI. V was shortened by 6 bases and J by 10 bases, with 10 bases between the two germline ends. This CDR3 has 12 residues. CDR3 DNA: TGTGCCAGCAGCTACCCGGGGTCACCCCTCCACTTT. Protein: CASSYPGSPLHF.

This chain connects TRBV11-2 to TRBJ2-2; the match to TRBD2 covers 12 bases. With V trimmed by 5 bases and J by 5 bases, 6 bases remained unmatched. CDR3 size: 16 residues. Germline lookup yields CDR1 SGHAT and CDR2 FQNNGV. The CDR3 reads CASSPLAGGLTGELFF. The CDR3 region has the DNA TGTGCCAGCAGCCCACTAGCGGGGGGACTTACCGGGGAGCTGTTTTTT.

The V call is TRBV6-5, the J call TRBJ2-7; 7 bases line up with TRBD1. In germline, CDR1 is MNHEY, CDR2 SVGAGI. There are 14 residues in the CDR3. V lost 6 bases to trimming and J lost 3 bases; unmatched junction nucleotides: 8. CDR3 nucleotides: TGTGCCAGCAGGGCCTGGGACAGCCTCTACGAGCAGTACTTC. Its translation is CASRAWDSLYEQYF.

Remarks on this clone: This same CDR3 is encoded by further DNA sequences in the sample. J is TRBJ2-2 and V is TRBV7-9; D ambiguous. The V end lost 2 bases, the J end lost 2 bases, and 3 bases lay between the germline ends. The germline V gene encodes CDR1 SEHNR and CDR2 FQNEAQ (reference sequence). The CDR3 is made up of 13 amino acids. CDR3 amino acids: CASSLPNTGELFF. The CDR3, as DNA: TGTGCCAGCAGCTTACCTAACACCGGGGAGCTGTTTTTT.

This rearrangement joins TRBV4-1 to TRBJ1-5; D call uncertain. Germline assignment: CDR1 MGHRA and CDR2 YSYEKL. This CDR3 has 14 amino acids. V dropped 1 base and J dropped 4 bases, with 8 bases sitting between them. The CDR3 region has the DNA TGCGCCAGCAGCCAAGTGTTGCAGAATCAGCCCCAGCATTTT. It codes for CASSQVLQNQPQHF.

The chain is built from TRBV7-3 and TRBJ2-1, with 9 bases lining up with TRBD2. Losses at the gene ends were 6 bases for V and 5 bases for J; bases not matched to a gene: 11. The CDR3 covers 16 residues. Germline CDR1 is SGHTA and CDR2 is FQGTGA. The CDR3: CASSLNGGLADNEQFF. The CDR3 DNA is TGTGCCAGCAGTCTAAATGGGGGACTAGCAGACAATGAGCAGTTCTTC.

This clone has just one count. The gene calls are TRBV5-1 and TRBJ2-7; D might be TRBD1 or TRBD2, each matching 5 bases. Germline V gene lookup returns CDR1 SGHRS and CDR2 YFSETQ. V gave up 5 bases and J gave up 0 bases, with 12 bases separating them. The CDR3 has 14 amino acids. The DNA for the CDR3 is TGCGCCAGCAGAGGGGACGTAAGCTCCTACGAGCAGTACTTC. Its translation: CASRGDVSSYEQYF.

The chain uses TRBV7-2 and TRBJ2-5; TRBD2 aligns across 7 bases. The CDR3 spans 13 residues. After removal of 5 bases from V and 4 bases from J, the junction contained 4 bases not matched to a gene. Germline lookup yields CDR1 SGHTA and CDR2 FQGNSA. CDR3 protein: CASSVERGETQYF. CDR3 coding DNA: TGTGCCAGCAGCGTTGAGCGGGGAGAGACCCAGTACTTC.

The rearrangement uses TRBV2 and TRBJ1-1; D may be TRBD1 (5 bases). With 6 bases removed from V and 2 bases from J, the gap between germline ends came to 13 bases. Germline values: CDR1 SNHLY, CDR2 FYNNEI. CDR3 length: 14 residues. The CDR3 reads CASRENQGNTEAFF. The CDR3 DNA reads as TGTGCCAGCAGGGAGAACCAGGGAAACACTGAAGCTTTCTTT.

This rearrangement joins TRBV4-1 to TRBJ2-1; D remains unclear. The CDR3 is 16 residues long. The germline V and J ends were trimmed by 1 base and 5 bases, with 15 bases remaining between them. Germline V gene lookup returns CDR1 MGHRA and CDR2 YSYEKL. In DNA, the CDR3 is TGCGCCAGCAGCCAAGGCAGAGCTCGCAACCACAATGAGCAGTTCTTC. Translated, it gives CASSQGRARNHNEQFF.

The J gene is TRBJ1-1, the V gene TRBV6-5, with D tentatively TRBD1 (5 bases). V shed 8 bases and J shed 2 bases, with 12 bases lying between them. CDR1 is MNHEY and CDR2 is SVGAGI in the germline V gene. This CDR3 spans 13 amino acids. DNA for the CDR3: TGTGCCAGCTTCGACAGCTTAAACACTGAAGCTTTCTTT. Amino acids: CASFDSLNTEAFF.